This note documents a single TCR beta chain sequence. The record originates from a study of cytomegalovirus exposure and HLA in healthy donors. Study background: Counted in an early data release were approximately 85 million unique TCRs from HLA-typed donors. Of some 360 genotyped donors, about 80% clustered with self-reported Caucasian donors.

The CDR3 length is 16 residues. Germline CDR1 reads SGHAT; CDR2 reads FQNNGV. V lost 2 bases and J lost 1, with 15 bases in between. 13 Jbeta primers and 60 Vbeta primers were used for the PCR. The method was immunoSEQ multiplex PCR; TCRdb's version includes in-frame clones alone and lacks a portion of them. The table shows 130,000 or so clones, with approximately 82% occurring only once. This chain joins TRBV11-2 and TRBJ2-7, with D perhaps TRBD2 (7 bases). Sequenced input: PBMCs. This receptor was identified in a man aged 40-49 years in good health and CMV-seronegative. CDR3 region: CASSLLSGGPSYEQYF. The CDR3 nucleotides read TGTGCCAGCAGCTTACTGTCGGGGGGCCCTTCCTACGAGCAGTACTTC.